A selection of T cell receptor beta chains follows, all from one sample in a study of CD8 T cells in Susac syndrome. TCRdb called the immunoSEQ multiplex PCR reads again in MiXCR, with one record for every CDR3 protein. Of roughly 200,000 distinct CDR3 sequences in the sample, over 85% were seen once. The sequencing sample was made of CD4+ T cells from PBMCs. The receptors shown here come from a human donor in good health. Each CDR3 is given with its conserved first and last residue. D genes are given only for firm matches. Rows may omit the clone size; those that give it use once, few, many or a size class.

v_gene,d_gene,j_gene,abundance,CDR3nt,CDR3aa
TRBV12-3/TRBV12-4,.,TRBJ2-1,once,TGTGCCAGCTCCCTTTACGGAAGTGAGCAGTTCTTC,CASSLYGSEQFF
TRBV7-9,.,TRBJ1-5,few,TGTGCCAGCAGCTTGGACGGGGGAAGCAATCAGCCCCAGCATTTT,CASSLDGGSNQPQHF
TRBV3-1,.,TRBJ1-1,.,TGTGCCAGCAGCCAAGGGGTGCAATCCGCTGAAGCTTTCTTT,CASSQGVQSAEAFF
TRBV30,.,TRBJ2-6,.,TGTGCCTGGAGCAGACAGTCTGGGGCCAACGTCCTGACTTTC,CAWSRQSGANVLTF
TRBV10-3,TRBD1,TRBJ2-7,.,TGTGCCATCAGCAAAACCGGGACAGGGGATCTCGAGCAGTACTTC,CAISKTGTGDLEQYF
TRBV20-1,TRBD1,TRBJ1-5,.,TGCAGTGCGAGACAGGGACAGGAACAGCCCCAGCATTTT,CSARQGQEQPQHF
TRBV2,.,TRBJ2-7,.,TGTGCCAGCACGCCCGGGGTACCCGAGCAGTACTTC,CASTPGVPEQYF
TRBV29-1,.,TRBJ1-2,.,TGCAGCGTCAATCCCTGGGTGTCATCTAACTATGGCTACACCTTC,CSVNPWVSSNYGYTF
TRBV2,.,TRBJ2-5,.,TGTGCCAGCAACAGGCAGAGTGGGCCCCAGTACTTC,CASNRQSGPQYF
TRBV7-8,.,TRBJ2-2,.,TGTGCCACCCTCAGCTCAATCGGGAGTACCGGGGAGCTGTTTTTT,CATLSSIGSTGELFF
TRBV20-1,.,TRBJ1-3,.,TGCAGTGCTAGAGATCCTCGGGATCTGAACACCATATATTTT,CSARDPRDLNTIYF
TRBV12-3/TRBV12-4,TRBD1,TRBJ2-2,.,TGTGCCAGCACCAGTGTTCCAGGGACAGGGGTCACCGGGGAGCTGTTTTTT,CASTSVPGTGVTGELFF
TRBV25-1,TRBD2,TRBJ2-1,once,TGTGCCAGCAGCGGCCCCCTAGCGGTTTACAATGAGCAGTTCTTC,CASSGPLAVYNEQFF
TRBV2,.,TRBJ1-4,.,TGTGCCAGCAGCGATAATGAAAAACTGTTTTTT,CASSDNEKLFF
TRBV27,.,TRBJ1-5,.,TGTGCCAGCAGTTTATCAAACAATCAGCCCCAGCATTTT,CASSLSNNQPQHF
TRBV27,.,TRBJ2-3,.,TGTGCCAGCAGAACAAGGAGGGGGCCAGATACGCAGTATTTT,CASRTRRGPDTQYF
TRBV30,.,TRBJ2-2,.,TGTGCCTGCGGGGGCGGGAGAACGTACACCGGGGAGCTGTTTTTT,CACGGGRTYTGELFF
TRBV11-2,TRBD1,TRBJ2-5,.,TGTGCCAGCAGTCGAGGGACAGGGGGGCAAGAGACCCAGTACTTC,CASSRGTGGQETQYF
TRBV5-4,TRBD2,TRBJ2-1,.,TGTGCCAGCAGCTTGGGGGTGACTAGCGTCAGCTCCTACAATGAGCAGTTCTTC,CASSLGVTSVSSYNEQFF
TRBV27,.,TRBJ1-1,.,TGTGCCAGCAGTTTATCTCCTAACACTGAAGCTTTCTTT,CASSLSPNTEAFF
TRBV5-1,.,TRBJ1-1,.,TGCGCCAGCAGCTCCCGTGTTGGCTCGAACACTGAAGCTTTCTTT,CASSSRVGSNTEAFF
TRBV12-3/TRBV12-4,.,TRBJ1-1,.,TGTGCCAGCAGTTTAGGGGGTTACTTAACTGAAGCTTTCTTT,CASSLGGYLTEAFF
TRBV3-1,.,TRBJ2-1,.,TGTGCCAGCAGCCAAAACCCCGGGAGTATCTCCAATGAGCAGTTCTTC,CASSQNPGSISNEQFF
TRBV20-1,.,TRBJ1-2,.,TGCAGTGCTAGAGACACGGGGTTCTATGGCTACACCTTC,CSARDTGFYGYTF
TRBV30,TRBD2,TRBJ2-1,once,TGTGCCTGGAGTGTATCGGCGGGAGTCTACAATGAGCAGTTCTTC,CAWSVSAGVYNEQFF
TRBV7-2,.,TRBJ1-6,.,TGTGCCAGCAGCTTTTGGGCGAGGGATTCACCCCTCCACTTT,CASSFWARDSPLHF
TRBV7-9,TRBD1,TRBJ2-6,once,TGTGCCAGCAGCTACTCAGGGGGCTCTGGGGCCAACGTCCTGACTTTC,CASSYSGGSGANVLTF
TRBV28,.,TRBJ1-1,.,TGTGCCAGCAGATCTTATGGAGTGACCATGAACACTGAAGCTTTCTTT,CASRSYGVTMNTEAFF
TRBV5-4,.,TRBJ2-5,.,TGTGCCAGCAGAGAGGTAGGGGGAAGGCAGACCCAGTACTTC,CASREVGGRQTQYF
TRBV9,TRBD2,TRBJ2-5,once,TGTGCCAGCAGCGTAACTAGCGGGGATCAAGAGACCCAGTACTTC,CASSVTSGDQETQYF
TRBV3-1,.,TRBJ2-3,.,TGTGCCAGCAGCCATTGGTCTGGCGGGGGCACAGATACGCAGTATTTT,CASSHWSGGGTDTQYF
TRBV25-1,.,TRBJ1-1,.,TGTGCCAGTGCGGGAGGGGACACTGAAGCTTTCTTT,CASAGGDTEAFF
TRBV4-1,TRBD1,TRBJ1-4,.,TGCGCCAGCAGCCACCCCAGGGACAGAAATGAAAAACTGTTTTTT,CASSHPRDRNEKLFF
TRBV3-1,TRBD1,TRBJ1-1,.,TGTGCCAGCAGCGGAAGGGAGGGGGCGACTGAAGCTTTCTTT,CASSGREGATEAFF
TRBV5-1,.,TRBJ1-5,.,TGCGCCAGCAGCTTGGATGGGGGACCCGATCAGCCCCAGCATTTT,CASSLDGGPDQPQHF
TRBV12-3/TRBV12-4,.,TRBJ1-1,.,TGTGCCAGCAGGAGCGACACCAACACTGAAGCTTTCTTT,CASRSDTNTEAFF
TRBV20-1,TRBD2,TRBJ2-1,.,TGCAGTGCTGACAAGCGGGAGGGGTTCAATGAGCAGTTCTTC,CSADKREGFNEQFF
TRBV5-1,.,TRBJ2-5,.,TGCGCCAGCAGCCCCGGGACCTGGGGAGAGACCCAGTACTTC,CASSPGTWGETQYF
TRBV29-1,TRBD1,TRBJ1-3,.,TGCAGCGTAGGGGACAGCTCTGGAAACACCATATATTTT,CSVGDSSGNTIYF
TRBV12-3/TRBV12-4,.,TRBJ2-3,.,TGTGCCAGCAGTTTAGAGAACTCGCCCTCAACGTATTTT,CASSLENSPSTYF
TRBV20-1,.,TRBJ1-1,.,TGCAGTGCTGGGGATCCGTTACTGAACACTGAAGCTTTCTTT,CSAGDPLLNTEAFF
TRBV24-1,.,TRBJ2-5,.,TGTGCCACTGGGGACGGGGCAGAAGAGACCCAGTACTTC,CATGDGAEETQYF
TRBV3-1,TRBD1,TRBJ2-1,.,TGTGCCAGCAGCCAACCTGGACAGGGAGCAAATGAGCAGTTCTTC,CASSQPGQGANEQFF
TRBV29-1,TRBD2,TRBJ2-2,.,TGCAGCGCCCAACGGGGAGGGCGAACCGGGGAGCTGTTTTTT,CSAQRGGRTGELFF
TRBV29-1,TRBD1,TRBJ2-5,.,TGCAGCGTTAACAGGGGGAACCAAGAGACCCAGTACTTC,CSVNRGNQETQYF